This T cell receptor (beta chain) came from a study of OX40 agonist ivuxolimab in advanced cancers. The CDR3 runs to 16 residues. Germline V gene data show CDR1 as KGHSH and CDR2 as LQKENI. J gave up 1 base and V 3 bases, and 7 bases lay outside the gene matches. Profiled with immunoSEQ multiplex PCR; TCRdb holds only in-frame clones, not every one. The repertoire has 35,000 to 45,000 clones, more than 80% of them found once; the top ten carry about 4.7%. This receptor was obtained from an adult with an advanced solid tumor such as melanoma, head and neck, liver or kidney cancer. The rearrangement links TRBV18 to TRBJ2-3, with 7 bases identical to TRBD1. This specimen was CD4+ or CD8+ T cells sorted from blood, taken in a trial of the OX40 agonist ivuxolimab. The CDR3 DNA follows: TGTGCCAGCTCACCCTCCGTTGACAGGGGCACAGATACGCAGTATTTT. This encodes CASSPSVDRGTDTQYF.